Each of the 10 T cell receptor beta chains below was sequenced from the same sample in a study of low-dose radiotherapy and immunotherapy resistance in tumors (dated by TCRdb to between 2021 and 2022). These reads were obtained on an Illumina HiSeq 2500. To make first-strand cDNA, Superscript III was used along with a set of TRAV- and TRBV-specific primers so that both the TCRalpha and TCRbeta chains were covered. TCRs were amplified with Phusion for about 22 PCR cycles using a constant-region primer together with the adapter attached to the V primers. TCRdb applied fastp at Q25 and MiXCR to the public reads, then kept only in-frame beta chains. Each CDR3 protein gets just one entry, which takes the most common genes and DNA from the rows behind it. The sample table lists 70,000 to 95,000 distinct CDR3 sequences, about 18% of them with a count of one. The biggest ten clones account for 2.8% of the sample.

Explained via the paper, the time point label denotes: before trial treatment. The source material was PBMCs, sampled before treatment. The receptors were gathered from a male donor with prostate cancer.

This clonotype was recorded many times. This rearrangement joins TRBV7-6 to TRBJ2-3; TRBD1 matches at 8 bases. Germline CDR1 reads SGHVS; CDR2 reads FNYEAQ. Trimming removed 5 bases from V and 11 bases from J; junction bases left unmatched: 24. This CDR3 spans 18 amino acids. The CDR3: CASSPLQGAGSPPLKQYF. The CDR3 region has the DNA TGTGCCAGCAGCCCTCTGCAGGGGGCGGGGAGTCCCCCACTCAAGCAGTATTTT.

Ten or more counts support this clonotype. The chain uses TRBV20-1 and TRBJ2-7; D is possibly TRBD1 (6 bases). The CDR3 extends over 12 amino acids. Germline CDR1 is DFQATT and CDR2 is SNEGSKA (reference sequence). V lost 1 base and J 7 bases, leaving 11 bases between the germline ends. DNA for the CDR3: TGCAGTGCTAGAGTGGGGGCGAGAGAGCAGTACTTC. Encoded protein: CSARVGAREQYF.

This clonotype has at least ten counts. The chain is built from TRBV20-1 and TRBJ2-5; TRBD2 aligns across 9 bases. The CDR3 is 13 residues long. Germline CDR1 is DFQATT and CDR2 is SNEGSKA (reference sequence). CDR3: CGGRGGGEETQYF. DNA of the CDR3: TGCGGCGGGAGGGGGGGCGGAGAAGAGACCCAGTACTTC.

Ten or more counts support this clonotype. The chain is built from TRBV20-1 and TRBJ2-3; 8 nucleotides agree with TRBD2. V lost 3 bases, J lost 6 bases, and 8 bases stayed unmatched. Germline CDR1 and CDR2: DFQATT and SNEGSKA (reference sequence). This CDR3 spans 14 amino acids. The CDR3 DNA reads as TGCAGTGCTAGTAGCGGGGCACCAAAGGATACGCAGTATTTT. This translates into CSASSGAPKDTQYF.

This clonotype showed up just a few times. This rearrangement joins TRBV5-4 to TRBJ2-7, with 8 bases lining up with TRBD2. Unmatched junction bases numbered 6, after V lost 0 bases and J lost 4 bases. Germline CDR1 is SGHNT and CDR2 is YYREEE (reference sequence). There are 15 residues in the CDR3. The chain's CDR3 is CASSLAQAGGYEQYF. CDR3 DNA: TGTGCCAGCAGCTTGGCCCAGGCGGGAGGTTACGAGCAGTACTTC.

This clonotype was recorded at least ten times. The chain carries TRBV5-1 and TRBJ1-2; weak D call: TRBD1 (5 bases). This CDR3 region has 13 residues. Deletions cut 2 bases from V and 3 bases from J, with 8 bases between. Germline CDR1 reads SGHRS; CDR2 reads YFSETQ. The chain's CDR3 is CASSLQDHYGYTF. In nucleotides, the CDR3 is TGCGCCAGCAGCTTACAGGACCACTATGGCTACACCTTC. Variable domain in full (rest from reference TRBV5-1 and TRBJ1-2): KAGVTQTPRYLIKTRGQQVTLSCSPISGHRSVSWYQQTPGQGLQFLFEYFSETQRNKGNFPGRFSGRQFSNSRSEMNVSTLELGDSALYLCASSLQDHYGYTFGSGTRLTVV.

This clonotype showed up many times. V is TRBV12-3 or TRBV12-4 and J is TRBJ2-7; tentative D call: TRBD2 (6 bases). The ends were cut back, 8 bases at V and 3 bases at J, with 14 bases in the middle. CDR3 length: 13 amino acids. The CDR3: CASGLMGGYEQYF. In nucleotides, the CDR3 is TGTGCCAGCGGCCTTATGGGGGGCTACGAGCAGTACTTC.

This clonotype showed up many times. This sequence joins TRBV3-1 and TRBJ2-5; 8 bases are a match to TRBD2. There are 13 residues in the CDR3. The V gene end was trimmed by 6 bases and the J gene end by 5 bases; junction bases not matched to a gene: 5. Germline V gene data show CDR1 as LGHDT and CDR2 as YNNKEL (reference sequence). The CDR3, as DNA: TGTGCCAGCAGGGCGGGGGGTCCCGAGACCCAGTACTTC. Translated, it gives CASRAGGPETQYF.

In this sample, this clonotype turned up many times. The gene calls are TRBV5-5 and TRBJ1-3; weak D call: TRBD1 (5 bases). Trimming stripped 4 bases from V and 0 bases from J, with 14 bases between. Germline assignment: CDR1 SGHKS and CDR2 YYEKEE (reference sequence). The CDR3 length is 16 residues. Here the CDR3 DNA reads TGTGCCAGCAGCAGGGTGGGGCGGCTCTCTGGAAACACCATATATTTT. The encoded protein is CASSRVGRLSGNTIYF.

This clonotype showed up just a few times. The V call is TRBV12-3 or TRBV12-4, the J call TRBJ2-1; 9 bases match TRBD1. This CDR3 has 17 amino acids. Germline trimming cut 6 bases from V and 5 bases from J; bases unmatched to any gene: 14. The CDR3 nucleotides read TGTGCCAGCAGCCGAATGACCGGGACAGGGCCTAACAATGAGCAGTTCTTC. As protein: CASSRMTGTGPNNEQFF.